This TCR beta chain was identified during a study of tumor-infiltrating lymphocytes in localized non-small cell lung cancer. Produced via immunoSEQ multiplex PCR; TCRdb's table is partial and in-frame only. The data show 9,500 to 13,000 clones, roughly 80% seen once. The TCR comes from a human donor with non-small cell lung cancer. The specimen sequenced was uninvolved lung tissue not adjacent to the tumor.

The CDR3, as DNA: TGCGCCAGCAGCCAATTCTCTGGGGCCAACGTCCTGACTTTC. Translation: CASSQFSGANVLTF. The chain has TRBV4-3 and TRBJ2-6; D uncertain. The CDR3 extends over 14 amino acids. The germline gives CDR1 LGHNA, CDR2 YSLEER. V was shortened by 2 bases and J by 0 bases, with 2 bases between the two germline ends.